The 9 T cell receptor beta chains given below trace back to one sample, sequenced in a study of blood T cell repertoires in COVID-19. Clones were sequenced by immunoSEQ multiplex PCR, and TCRdb holds only the in-frame ones, with some missing. The sample holds about 220,000 clones; 84% are singletons and the top ten take over 2.5%. The sample was peripheral blood. The source is a young woman who had recovered from COVID-19.

The chain recombines TRBV5-4 with TRBJ1-1; maybe TRBD1 (6 bases). Germline V CDR1 and CDR2: SGHNT, YYREEE (reference sequence). Trimming shortened V by 3 bases and J by 5 bases, and 17 bases separated the two germline ends. There are 15 residues in the CDR3. In DNA, the CDR3 is TGTGCCAGCAGCTGGACACAGGGTTTGAGGACTGAAGCTTTCTTT. This translates into CASSWTQGLRTEAFF.

The rearrangement links TRBV19 to TRBJ2-6, with 8 bases aligning to TRBD2. The CDR3 spans 15 residues. Looked up from germline, CDR1 is LNHDA and CDR2 is SQIVND (reference sequence). The V and J ends lost 6 bases and 2 bases, in that order; junction bases with no gene match: 3. Here the CDR3 reads CASRHGRAGANVLTF. As DNA, the CDR3 is TGTGCCAGTAGACACGGGAGGGCTGGGGCCAACGTCCTGACTTTC. The whole variable domain, filled in from reference TRBV19 and TRBJ2-6, reads DGGITQSPKYLFRKEGQNVTLSCEQNLNHDAMYWYRQDPGQGLRLIYYSQIVNDFQKGDIAEGYSVSREKKESFPLTVTSAQKNPTAFYLCASRHGRAGANVLTFGAGSRLTVL.

J is TRBJ2-1 and V is TRBV24-1; 8 bases fit TRBD2. Losses at the gene ends were 2 bases for V and 7 bases for J; bases not matched to a gene: 9. In germline, CDR1 is KGHDR, CDR2 SFDVKD. This CDR3 has 16 amino acids. The CDR3 region is CATSDYDGRATNEQFF. CDR3 in DNA: TGTGCCACCAGTGATTATGACGGGAGGGCCACGAATGAGCAGTTCTTC.

This clone has only one observation. The rearrangement joins TRBV7-9 to TRBJ1-2; D remains ambiguous. V was trimmed by 5 bases and J by 3 bases, leaving 7 bases between them. Per germline, CDR1 SEHNR and CDR2 FQNEAQ (reference sequence). CDR3 length: 12 amino acids. The CDR3: CASSAGDYGYTF. As DNA, the CDR3 is TGTGCCAGCAGCGCCGGGGACTATGGCTACACCTTC. The whole variable domain, remainder taken from reference TRBV7-9 and TRBJ1-2, is DTGVSQNPRHKITKRGQNVTFRCDPISEHNRLYWYRQTLGQGPEFLTYFQNEAQLEKSRLLSDRFSAERPKGSFSTLEIQRTEQGDSAMYLCASSAGDYGYTFGSGTRLTVV.

This clone showed up just once. The genes are TRBV7-6 and TRBJ2-1, with D possibly TRBD2 on 7 matching bases. V was cut by 1 base and J by 9 bases, with 22 bases left in between. Germline CDR1 SGHVS, CDR2 FNYEAQ. CDR3 length: 17 residues. CDR3 in DNA: TGTGCCAGCAGCTTAGTTTCATCCGGGGAGGGGGTCGGTGAGCAGTTCTTC. Encoded protein: CASSLVSSGEGVGEQFF.

This chain links TRBV10-2 with TRBJ2-2; D is undetermined. Per germline, CDR1 WSHSY and CDR2 SAAADI. V shed 6 bases and J shed 4 bases, with 12 bases lying between them. The length of the CDR3 is 14 residues. The CDR3 coding sequence is TGCGCCAGCAGGCGCCCGGAGCCCACCGGGGAGCTGTTTTTT. Protein sequence: CASRRPEPTGELFF.

This chain uses TRBV5-1 with TRBJ2-7; 7 positions match TRBD2. The V segment lost 0 bases and the J segment 3 bases; nucleotides outside the gene matches: 3. The CDR3 totals 14 residues. Germline loops: CDR1 SGHRS, CDR2 YFSETQ. The CDR3 here is CASSLGGGYYEQYF. CDR3 nucleotide sequence: TGCGCCAGCAGCTTGGGGGGAGGGTACTACGAGCAGTACTTC.

The CDR3 sequence: CASSPASVSSYEQYF. As DNA, the CDR3 is TGTGCCAGCAGTCCAGCTAGCGTCAGCTCCTACGAGCAGTACTTC. The chain links TRBV6-5 to TRBJ2-7; D might be TRBD2 (6 bases). CDR3 size: 15 residues. Germline V gene lookup returns CDR1 MNHEY and CDR2 SVGAGI. The V end lost 5 bases, the J end lost 0 bases, and 14 bases lay between the germline ends.

In DNA form, the CDR3 reads TGTGCCAGCAGCTTATTTTCAGAGGGAGGGCTTGGCGGGGGACAGTACTTC. Its protein is CASSLFSEGGLGGGQYF. The chain employs TRBV11-2 and TRBJ2-5; 7 nucleotides agree with TRBD2. Germline V gene lookup returns CDR1 SGHAT and CDR2 FQNNGV. CDR3 length: 17 amino acids. Trimming took 2 bases from V and 11 from J; bases not matched to a gene: 20.